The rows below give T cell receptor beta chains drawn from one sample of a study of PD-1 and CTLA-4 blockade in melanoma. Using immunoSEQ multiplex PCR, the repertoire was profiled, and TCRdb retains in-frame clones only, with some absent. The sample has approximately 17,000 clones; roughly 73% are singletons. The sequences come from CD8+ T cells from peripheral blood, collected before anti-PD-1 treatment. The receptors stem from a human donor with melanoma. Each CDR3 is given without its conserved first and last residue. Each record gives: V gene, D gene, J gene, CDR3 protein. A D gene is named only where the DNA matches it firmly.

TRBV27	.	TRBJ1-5	ASSLGGETQPQH
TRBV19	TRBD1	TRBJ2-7	ASSSGTGAYEQY
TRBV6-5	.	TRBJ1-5	ASSVTSYSNQPQH
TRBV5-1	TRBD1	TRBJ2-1	ASSLVPTGGGYNEQF
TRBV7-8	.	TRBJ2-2	ASGIAVTGTGELF
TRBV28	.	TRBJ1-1	ASSFLDGYEAF
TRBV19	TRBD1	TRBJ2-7	ASSATGGSLSYEQY
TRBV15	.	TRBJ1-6	ATSRDLTPRTTSSPLH
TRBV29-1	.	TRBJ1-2	SVEAGQPYGYT
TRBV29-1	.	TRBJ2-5	SVEGGTRIQETQY
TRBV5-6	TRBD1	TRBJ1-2	ASSGDRDYGYT
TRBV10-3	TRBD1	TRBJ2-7	AISEIQGAGSYEQY
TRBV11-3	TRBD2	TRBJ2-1	ASSKKEAAGEIYNEQF
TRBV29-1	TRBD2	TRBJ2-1	SVAGTRPYNEQF